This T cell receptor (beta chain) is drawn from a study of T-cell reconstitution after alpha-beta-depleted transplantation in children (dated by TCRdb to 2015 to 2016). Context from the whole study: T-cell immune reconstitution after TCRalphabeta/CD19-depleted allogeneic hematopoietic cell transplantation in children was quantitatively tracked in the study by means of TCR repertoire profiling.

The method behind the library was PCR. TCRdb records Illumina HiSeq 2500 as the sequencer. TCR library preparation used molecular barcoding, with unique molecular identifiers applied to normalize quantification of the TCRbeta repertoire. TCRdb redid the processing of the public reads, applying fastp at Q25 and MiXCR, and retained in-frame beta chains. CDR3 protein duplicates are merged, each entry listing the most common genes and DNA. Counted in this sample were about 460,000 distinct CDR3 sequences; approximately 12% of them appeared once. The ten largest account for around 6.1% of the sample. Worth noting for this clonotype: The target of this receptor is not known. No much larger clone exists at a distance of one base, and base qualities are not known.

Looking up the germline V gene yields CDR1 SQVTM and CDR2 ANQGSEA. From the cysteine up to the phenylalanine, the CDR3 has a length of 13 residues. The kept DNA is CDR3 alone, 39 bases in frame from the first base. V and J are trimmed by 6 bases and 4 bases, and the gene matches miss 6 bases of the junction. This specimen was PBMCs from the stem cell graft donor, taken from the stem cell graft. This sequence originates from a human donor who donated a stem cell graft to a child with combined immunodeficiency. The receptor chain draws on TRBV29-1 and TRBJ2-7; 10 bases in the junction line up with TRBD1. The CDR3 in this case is CSVGGQGGYEQYF. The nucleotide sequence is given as TGCAGCGTCGGCGGACAGGGGGGATACGAGCAGTACTTC.